A selection of T cell receptor beta chains follows, all from one sample in a study of identical twins. One entry per CDR3 protein results from TCRdb running MiXCR on the 5' RACE reads. The sample lists about 200,000 distinct CDR3 sequences; over 5% were seen once. These records were also assigned to another study, of T cells expressing NK-cell markers.

Material for sequencing was CD8+ T cells sorted from blood. The receptors shown here come from a woman aged 18 to 35 in good health. Each CDR3 is given with its conserved first and last residue. A D gene is named only where the DNA matches it firmly. Rows give clone size only sometimes, using once, few, many, or a class for an expanded clone.

d_gene | j_gene | abundance | v_gene | CDR3aa | CDR3nt
. | TRBJ2-1 | many | TRBV15 | CATSRDPTEAGNNEQFF | TGTGCCACCAGCAGAGATCCGACTGAGGCGGGCAACAATGAGCAGTTCTTC
. | TRBJ2-3 | once | TRBV5-1 | CASPTWGQYF | TGCGCCAGTCCGACTTGGGGGCAGTATTTT
. | TRBJ1-1 | few | TRBV7-9 | CASSPTTGPNTEAFF | TGTGCCAGCAGCCCCACGACAGGTCCCAACACTGAAGCTTTCTTT
. | TRBJ2-7 | . | TRBV7-2 | CASSPGDITYEQYF | TGTGCCAGCAGTCCAGGGGACATTACCTACGAGCAGTACTTC
. | TRBJ2-2 | few | TRBV20-1 | CSASVLPLGTGELFF | TGCAGTGCTAGTGTACTGCCGTTGGGAACCGGGGAGCTGTTTTTT
TRBD1 | TRBJ2-5 | . | TRBV6-1 | CASRQGQIQETQYF | TGTGCCAGCAGGCAGGGACAGATCCAAGAGACCCAGTACTTC
. | TRBJ2-7 | . | TRBV15 | CATSGLLYEQYF | TGTGCCACCAGCGGCCTATTGTACGAGCAGTACTTC
. | TRBJ2-1 | few | TRBV7-8 | CASSATAGREANEQFF | TGTGCCAGCAGCGCGACAGCGGGCCGAGAGGCAAATGAGCAGTTCTTC
. | TRBJ2-3 | . | TRBV27 | CASSLMDRDTQYF | TGTGCCAGCAGTTTAATGGACCGGGATACGCAGTATTTT
TRBD2 | TRBJ2-1 | many | TRBV20-1 | CSARDISGGTSLEQFF | TGCAGTGCTAGGGACATATCGGGGGGTACCTCCCTCGAGCAGTTCTTC
. | TRBJ1-2 | many | TRBV4-3 | CASSQDRTGTYGYTF | TGCGCCAGCAGCCAAGATCGAACAGGGACGTATGGCTACACCTTC
. | TRBJ2-2 | . | TRBV7-9 | CASSPVLTGELFF | TGTGCCAGCTCCCCGGTGCTGACCGGGGAGCTGTTTTTT
. | TRBJ1-3 | . | TRBV7-9 | CASRPATYSGNTIYF | TGTGCCAGCAGACCGGCGACGTACTCTGGAAACACCATATATTTT
. | TRBJ1-1 | . | TRBV20-1 | CSALSARVGDTEAFF | TGCAGTGCGCTTAGTGCCAGGGTCGGTGACACTGAAGCTTTCTTT
TRBD1 | TRBJ1-5 | few | TRBV4-3 | CASSIGQGGGPQHF | TGCGCCAGCAGCATAGGACAGGGAGGGGGGCCCCAGCATTTT
. | TRBJ2-3 | many | TRBV7-9 | CASSFGQDVGTQYF | TGTGCCAGCAGCTTTGGCCAGGATGTTGGAACGCAGTATTTT
TRBD2 | TRBJ2-7 | few | TRBV27 | CASSLYSGRALDEQYF | TGTGCCAGCAGTTTATACAGCGGGAGGGCCCTCGACGAGCAGTACTTC
TRBD2 | TRBJ2-1 | many | TRBV6-5 | CASSYPTSGEYNEQFF | TGTGCCAGCAGTTACCCTACTAGCGGGGAATACAATGAGCAGTTCTTC
. | TRBJ2-1 | many | TRBV5-6 | CASSVNGNEQFF | TGTGCCAGCAGCGTAAACGGCAATGAGCAGTTCTTC
TRBD2 | TRBJ2-7 | . | TRBV27 | CASSFSLADYEQYF | TGTGCCAGCAGTTTCTCACTAGCGGACTACGAGCAGTACTTC
. | TRBJ2-1 | few | TRBV30 | CAWSRVANEQFF | TGTGCCTGGAGCCGTGTAGCAAATGAGCAGTTCTTC
TRBD1 | TRBJ2-1 | many | TRBV10-3 | CAITIQGSLNEQFF | TGTGCCATCACCATACAGGGGTCCCTCAATGAGCAGTTCTTC
. | TRBJ2-1 | many | TRBV25-1 | CASEEGRNEQFF | TGTGCCAGCGAGGAAGGACGGAATGAGCAGTTCTTC
. | TRBJ1-1 | few | TRBV7-3 | CASSLAGGALTEAFF | TGTGCCAGCAGCTTAGCGGGGGGGGCTCTAACTGAAGCTTTCTTT
TRBD2 | TRBJ2-1 | . | TRBV20-1 | CSAATSGALISYNEQFF | TGCAGTGCTGCCACTAGCGGGGCCCTAATTTCCTACAATGAGCAGTTCTTC
. | TRBJ2-7 | many | TRBV14 | CASSYSGRTYEQYF | TGTGCCAGCAGCTATAGCGGACGGACCTACGAGCAGTACTTC
. | TRBJ2-7 | few | TRBV30 | CAWSVLSRSHEQYF | TGTGCCTGGAGTGTACTGTCTAGGAGTCACGAGCAGTACTTC
. | TRBJ1-1 | many | TRBV10-3 | CAISVIDSNTEAFF | TGTGCCATCAGTGTGATCGATTCCAACACTGAAGCTTTCTTT
. | TRBJ1-5 | . | TRBV27 | CASSSGMGGTQPQHF | TGTGCCAGCAGTTCTGGTATGGGAGGGACCCAGCCCCAGCATTTT
. | TRBJ2-2 | . | TRBV7-8 | CASSLVEKGELFF | TGTGCCAGCAGCTTAGTCGAGAAAGGGGAGCTGTTTTTT
. | TRBJ1-2 | few | TRBV25-1 | CASSPNYRESNYGYTF | TGTGCCAGCAGTCCGAACTACAGGGAGTCTAACTATGGCTACACCTTC
. | TRBJ1-1 | . | TRBV11-2 | CASSRYNMGEAFF | TGTGCCAGCAGCCGTTACAACATGGGTGAAGCTTTCTTT
TRBD2 | TRBJ2-3 | many | TRBV11-3 | CASSLRGEYSTDTQYF | TGTGCCAGCAGCTTACGGGGGGAGTATAGCACAGATACGCAGTATTTT
TRBD1 | TRBJ1-6 | . | TRBV6-1 | CASSPGQRRSSPLHF | TGTGCCAGCAGCCCGGGACAGAGGCGTTCTTCACCCCTCCACTTT
. | TRBJ1-2 | few | TRBV20-1 | CSAEIGGRTYGYTF | TGCAGTGCCGAGATCGGGGGACGAACCTATGGCTACACCTTC
TRBD2 | TRBJ2-7 | few | TRBV3-1 | CASSQVGLGLNEQYF | TGTGCCAGCAGCCAAGTGGGACTAGGGCTCAACGAGCAGTACTTC
. | TRBJ2-7 | . | TRBV11-2 | CASSVSTAYEQYF | TGTGCCAGCAGCGTATCGACAGCGTACGAGCAGTACTTC